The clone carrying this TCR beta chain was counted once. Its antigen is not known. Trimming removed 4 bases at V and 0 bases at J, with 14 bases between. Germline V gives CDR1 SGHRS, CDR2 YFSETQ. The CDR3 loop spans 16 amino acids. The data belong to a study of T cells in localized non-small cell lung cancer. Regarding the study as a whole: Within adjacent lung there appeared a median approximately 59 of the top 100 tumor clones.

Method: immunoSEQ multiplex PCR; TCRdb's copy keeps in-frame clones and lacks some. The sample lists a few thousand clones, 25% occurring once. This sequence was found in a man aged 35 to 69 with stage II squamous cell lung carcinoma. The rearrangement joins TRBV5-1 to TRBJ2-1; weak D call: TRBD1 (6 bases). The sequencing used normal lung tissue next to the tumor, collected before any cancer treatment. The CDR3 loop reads CASSVGQTASYNEQFF. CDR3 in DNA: TGCGCCAGCAGCGTGGGACAAACTGCCTCCTACAATGAGCAGTTCTTC.